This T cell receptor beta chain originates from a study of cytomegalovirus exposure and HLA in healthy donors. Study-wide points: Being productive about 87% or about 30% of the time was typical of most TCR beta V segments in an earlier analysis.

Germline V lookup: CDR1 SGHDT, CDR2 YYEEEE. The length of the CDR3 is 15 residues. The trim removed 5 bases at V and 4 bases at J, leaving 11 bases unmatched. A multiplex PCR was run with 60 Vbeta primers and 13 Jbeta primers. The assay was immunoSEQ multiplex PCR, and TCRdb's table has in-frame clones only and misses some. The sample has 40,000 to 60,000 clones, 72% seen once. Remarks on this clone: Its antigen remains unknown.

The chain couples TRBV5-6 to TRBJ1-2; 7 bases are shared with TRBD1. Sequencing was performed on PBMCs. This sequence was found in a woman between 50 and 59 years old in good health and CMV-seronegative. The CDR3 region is CASRSTGQLLYGYTF. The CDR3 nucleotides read TGTGCCAGCAGGTCTACGGGACAGTTACTCTATGGCTACACCTTC.